This paragraph reports one TCR beta chain. Its binding antigen is unknown. No much larger clone is present one base from it, and per-base qualities are unavailable. The record originates from a study of blood T cell repertoires in COVID-19 (dated by TCRdb to 2018 to 2020). With regard to the full study: Samples covering the acute and convalescent phases of COVID-19 were provided by collaborators in the United States, Italy and Spain. The prospective study material was composed of cDNA or gDNA derived from T cells, B-cell-depleted T cells, or PBMCs. A freely available public database, intended as a resource for researchers studying the immune response to SARS-CoV-2, is where the repertoires were released. Sample metadata almost always included a de-identified subject ID, COVID-19 status, age in years and sex. Samples were obtained from the ongoing ImmuneRACE study (first 160 participants) and from over 1,000 subjects provided by 6 global collaborators. Where available, HLA class I and class II types were obtained from metadata supplied by the sample provider rather than from assay-based typing. Deeply sampled blood TCRbeta repertoires from subjects exposed to, actively infected with, or recovered from COVID-19 were included in the dataset.

General conclusions and limits of the study: The amount of clinical and demographic metadata varied by source and participant and was provided uncurated.

Based on the germline V gene, the CDR1 and CDR2 sequences are SGHDT and YYEEEE. From V the trimming removes 4 bases and from J it removes 3 bases, while the gene matches leave 4 bases of the junction unaccounted for. The cysteine opens and the phenylalanine closes a CDR3 of 13 amino acids. Only the CDR3 part of the read is kept: 39 bases, read in frame from the first base. Participants in the prospective study were enrolled through a virtual design, were aged roughly 18 to 100 years, and lived in roughly 24 United States geographic areas. To assign participants to cohorts, the prospective study relied on clinical history that participants themselves reported in a screening survey and a study questionnaire. Each participant in the prospective study had whole blood, serum and a nasopharyngeal or oropharyngeal swab collected by mobile phlebotomists. Over a roughly 2-month period, participants in the prospective study had the option of providing additional blood draws and questionnaires. Before DNA extraction, prospective study blood samples were shipped either frozen or at room temperature.

TCRbeta CDR3 regions were amplified from genomic DNA using the immunoSEQ Assay, a bias-controlled multiplex PCR. The study's own analysis went as follows. The number of nucleated cells in each sample was estimated by amplification of reference gene primers within the assay. To quantify the absolute abundance of each unique TCRbeta CDR3 rearrangement, sequence reads were collapsed and filtered. For each sample, productive Simpson clonality was calculated as the square root of Simpson's diversity index across productive rearrangements. TCRdb holds this immuneACCESS table with in-frame rearrangements only. Some clones are missing; in checked studies, unresolved V genes explain under half, and the rest has no known cause. V and J calls and clone size follow that table, whereas D and trimming were derived from the DNA. For this sample the table gives approximately 450,000 clones, of which 87% were detected only once. Clones ranked in the top ten supply nearly 2% of the sample.

The receptor was isolated from a woman aged 18-35 years with acute COVID-19. In this chain, TRBV5-6 is recombined with TRBJ2-7; 7 central nucleotides agree with TRBD1. The sequencing input was PBMCs or T cells enriched from blood (not recorded which). In nucleotides, the sequence is TGTGCCAGCAGCCCGGGACAGAGCTACGAGCAGTACTTC. Its protein is CASSPGQSYEQYF.